What follows is one T cell receptor (beta chain) and its context. Its antigen remains unknown. TCRdb's table, derived via immunoSEQ multiplex PCR, lists solely in-frame clones and lacks some. This table has approximately 13,000 clones, over 80% appearing once. This specimen belongs to a study of T cells in tumors after PD-1 blockade. Study-wide background: During anti-PD-1 treatment, some patients continued daily vismodegib 150 mg. Peripheral blood samples averaged approximately 37,000 unique clonotypes and over 95,000 templates. Points from the study as a whole: Some novel exhausted tumor clones appeared in pre-treatment blood, suggesting peripheral recruitment.

This CDR3 has 14 residues. Germline CDR1 is ENHRY and CDR2 is SYGVKD. Deletions cut 5 bases from V and 2 bases from J, with 12 bases between. The sequence derives from a human donor with basal cell carcinoma. The rearrangement uses TRBV10-3 and TRBJ1-1; tentatively, D is TRBD1 (5 bases). Specimen: PBMCs, collected after anti-PD-1 treatment. The CDR3 DNA reads as TGTGCCATCAGTTCGGGGCCGCTAAACACTGAAGCTTTCTTT. Translated, it gives CAISSGPLNTEAFF.